A single sample is the source of the 20 T cell receptor beta chains below, sequenced in a study of blood T cell repertoires in COVID-19. Repertoires were generated with immunoSEQ multiplex PCR, while TCRdb's copy carries only in-frame clones and drops some. The data hold approximately 100,000 clones, with about 85% observed a single time. Sequencing used peripheral blood. The receptors shown here come from a human donor in a cohort sampled during active COVID-19.

This clone came up once. The chain joins TRBV6-1 to TRBJ1-5; TRBD1 is a possible D gene (5 bases). The germline V gene encodes CDR1 MNHNS and CDR2 SASEGT. The CDR3 consists of 16 residues. Trimming shortened V by 2 bases and J by 6 bases, and 17 bases separated the two germline ends. In DNA form, the CDR3 reads TGTGCCAGCAGTGAATTAGGCAGGGAGGCGGTTCAGCCCCAGCATTTT. As protein: CASSELGREAVQPQHF.

This clone came up a few times. The gene calls are TRBV11-2 and TRBJ1-6; 9 bases agree with TRBD1. V dropped 4 bases and J dropped 7; count of bases not matched to a gene: 5. Germline loops: CDR1 SGHAT, CDR2 FQNNGV. CDR3 length: 15 amino acids. This CDR3 is CASSSWDRANSPLHF. The CDR3 DNA is TGTGCCAGCAGCTCCTGGGACAGGGCCAATTCACCCCTCCACTTT.

This clone has only a few counts. V is TRBV7-6 and J is TRBJ1-5; the match to TRBD1 covers 7 bases. The V gene end was trimmed by 8 bases and the J gene end by 3 bases; junction bases not matched to a gene: 4. Germline V gene lookup returns CDR1 SGHVS and CDR2 FNYEAQ. The CDR3 runs to 13 residues. The CDR3 DNA reads as TGTGCCAGCGGGACAGCCCTCAATCAGCCCCAGCATTTT. Amino acids: CASGTALNQPQHF.

V gene TRBV2 combines with J gene TRBJ2-7; TRBD1 agrees at 10 bases. V dropped 6 bases and J dropped 2; count of bases not matched to a gene: 4. The germline V gene encodes CDR1 SNHLY and CDR2 FYNNEI. The CDR3 loop spans 14 amino acids. CDR3 protein: CASRRQGATYEQYF. The CDR3 nucleotides are TGTGCCAGCAGGAGACAGGGGGCCACCTACGAGCAGTACTTC. The full variable domain, with the rest looked up from reference TRBV2 and TRBJ2-7, is EPEVTQTPSHQVTQMGQEVILRCVPISNHLYFYWYRQILGQKVEFLVSFYNNEISEKSEIFDDQFSVERPDGSNFTLKIRSTKLEDSAMYFCASRRQGATYEQYFGPGTRLTVT.

The chain recombines TRBV2 with TRBJ1-1; 8 bases match TRBD1. Germline assignment: CDR1 SNHLY and CDR2 FYNNEI. The CDR3 has 16 amino acids. V was pared by 5 bases and J by 0 bases, with 8 bases of the junction left unmatched. The CDR3 bases are TGTGCCAGCAGTTGGGGGACAGGATCCATGAACACTGAAGCTTTCTTT. Residues: CASSWGTGSMNTEAFF.

V usage is TRBV27 and J usage is TRBJ2-7, with 10 positions matching TRBD2. The CDR3 is 16 amino acids. Germline lookup yields CDR1 MNHEY and CDR2 SMNVEV (reference sequence). The ends lost 5 bases at V and 2 bases at J; junction bases unmatched: 9. CDR3 DNA sequence: TGTGCCAGCAGTCCCTTTCTAGCGGGAGATCCCTACGAGCAGTACTTC. This gives the protein CASSPFLAGDPYEQYF.

The CDR3 is CASSLLGSPGGPYEQYF. The CDR3, as DNA: TGTGCCAGCAGCTTGCTTGGAAGCCCCGGTGGGCCCTACGAGCAGTACTTC. The chain joins TRBV5-4 to TRBJ2-7; D unclear. V lost 1 base, J lost 2 bases, and 19 bases lay in between. The CDR3 has 17 amino acids. Germline loops: CDR1 SGHNT, CDR2 YYREEE (reference sequence).

J is TRBJ2-3 and V is TRBV9; 10 nucleotides agree with TRBD2. The germline V gene encodes CDR1 SGDLS and CDR2 YYNGEE. The CDR3 is made up of 17 amino acids. The junction had 8 bases not matched to a gene; V was cut back by 4 bases and J by 0 bases. CDR3 DNA: TGTGCCAGCAGCACTAAAGTGACTAGCGGGAGCACAGATACGCAGTATTTT. As protein: CASSTKVTSGSTDTQYF.

This clone has at least ten counts. The V and J genes are TRBV6-5 and TRBJ2-7, with D possibly TRBD2 on 5 matching bases. Trimming left V 7 bases short and J 6 bases short, with 16 bases between. The CDR3 extends over 13 amino acids. Germline values: CDR1 MNHEY, CDR2 SVGAGI. This CDR3 reads CASINRAGGEQYF. As DNA, the CDR3 is TGTGCCAGCATCAACCGGGCGGGCGGCGAGCAGTACTTC.

The CDR3 here is CATSTGLAVPSQNTGELFF. The CDR3, as DNA: TGTGCCACCAGTACGGGACTAGCGGTCCCGTCACAAAACACCGGGGAGCTGTTTTTT. This chain connects TRBV24-1 to TRBJ2-2, with 11 nucleotides matching TRBD2. J was trimmed by 2 bases and V by 6 bases; bases with no gene match: 13. The germline CDR1 and CDR2 sequences are KGHDR and SFDVKD. The CDR3 loop spans 19 amino acids.

The rearrangement links TRBV5-1 to TRBJ2-1; TRBD1 is a possible D gene (5 bases). The CDR3 extends over 14 amino acids. Germline V CDR1 and CDR2: SGHRS, YFSETQ. Deletions cut 0 bases from V and 7 bases from J, with 11 bases between. CDR3 nucleotide sequence: TGCGCCAGCAGCTTGGAGTCAGGGCGGAATGAGCAGTTCTTC. Translated: CASSLESGRNEQFF.

The chain employs TRBV5-6 and TRBJ2-5; 9 nucleotides align to TRBD2. The CDR3 is 14 residues long. V trimming: 4 bases; J trimming: 5 bases; junction bases outside the gene matches: 6. CDR1 SGHDT and CDR2 YYEEEE come from the germline V gene. The CDR3 region is CASSRGGARETQYF. The DNA of the CDR3 is TGTGCCAGCAGCCGCGGGGGGGCCCGTGAGACCCAGTACTTC.

The chain carries TRBV5-1 and TRBJ2-6; possibly TRBD2 for D (5 bases). The germline CDR1 and CDR2 sequences are SGHRS and YFSETQ. This CDR3 region has 16 residues. V lost 0 bases to trimming and J lost 3 bases, with 10 bases between them. In DNA, the CDR3 is TGCGCCAGCAGCTTGGTTGCCGGACTTGGGGCCAACGTCCTGACTTTC. Its protein is CASSLVAGLGANVLTF.

Only one count was recorded for this clone. The chain has TRBV3-1 (or the pseudogene TRBV3-2) and TRBJ1-3; D not resolved. Germline loops: CDR1 LGHDT, CDR2 YNNKEL (reference sequence). Trimming shortened V by 0 bases and J by 3 bases, and 15 bases separated the two germline ends. The CDR3 runs to 17 residues. In nucleotides, the CDR3 is TGTGCCAGCAGCCAAGATTACGAGCGTAGTGGTGGAAACACCATATATTTT. As protein: CASSQDYERSGGNTIYF.

To note about this clone: Different DNA sequences within this sample yield the same CDR3. The rearrangement joins TRBV10-3 to TRBJ2-7; D possibly corresponds to TRBD1 (5 bases). V gave up 6 bases and J gave up 3 bases, with 6 bases separating them. This CDR3 comprises 11 residues. Germline CDR1 reads ENHRY; CDR2 reads SYGVKD. This CDR3 is CAISDSYEQYF. CDR3 DNA sequence: TGTGCCATCAGCGACAGCTACGAGCAGTACTTC.

CDR3 DNA: TGTGCCAGCTCACCATCACAGGGGGCTATAGGGGCCAACGTCCTGACTTTC. Protein sequence: CASSPSQGAIGANVLTF. This chain links TRBV18 with TRBJ2-6, with 9 bases fitting TRBD1. V gave up 2 bases and J gave up 4 bases; unmatched junction bases: 6. Germline loops: CDR1 KGHSH, CDR2 LQKENI. The CDR3 consists of 17 residues.

The chain combines TRBV4-1 with TRBJ2-3, with D possibly matching TRBD1 (5 bases). Germline loops: CDR1 MGHRA, CDR2 YSYEKL. The V gene lost 1 base and the J gene lost 0 bases, with 8 bases spanning the gap. This CDR3 is 15 amino acids long. As DNA, the CDR3 is TGCGCCAGCAGCCAAGGTGACAGAAGCACAGATACGCAGTATTTT. Translation gives CASSQGDRSTDTQYF.

V is TRBV27 and J is TRBJ2-7, with a weak D call TRBD2 (5 bases). The CDR3 loop spans 15 amino acids. V was clipped by 0 bases and J by 0 bases, with 9 bases between them. Germline CDR1 reads MNHEY; CDR2 reads SMNVEV (reference sequence). DNA for the CDR3: TGTGCCAGCAGTTTATCAACGGGGAGCTCCTACGAGCAGTACTTC. It encodes CASSLSTGSSYEQYF.

The rearrangement links TRBV18 to TRBJ1-2; 9 bases line up with TRBD1. Losses at the gene ends were 3 bases for V and 4 bases for J; bases not matched to a gene: 6. The CDR3 sequence is 15 residues long. Germline values: CDR1 KGHSH, CDR2 LQKENI. CDR3 loop: CASSPEGTGTYGYTF. The CDR3 DNA reads as TGTGCCAGCTCACCCGAAGGGACAGGGACCTATGGCTACACCTTC.

The genes are TRBV19 and TRBJ1-1; D unclear. The V end was cut by 5 bases, the J end by 1 base, with 5 bases between. This CDR3 region has 12 residues. Germline V CDR1 and CDR2: LNHDA, SQIVND (reference sequence). The CDR3 here is CASSYGNTEAFF. As DNA, the CDR3 is TGTGCCAGTAGTTACGGGAACACTGAAGCTTTCTTT.